This T cell receptor (beta chain) was captured in a study of blood T cells in healthy people across ages (dated by TCRdb to the mid-2010s). At the level of the whole study: Template switching captured roughly one uniquely barcoded TCR beta cDNA molecule per two T cells in model experiments. Age-related changes in TCR beta repertoire diversity were measured in the study by deep sequencing normalized with unique cDNA molecular identifiers. Using the same blood draw, the study looked at two additional independent replicas of 1 million unique cDNA reads for two donors, one aged 18 to 30 and the other aged 80 or older. The donors were split into four age groups: young (average around 15 years), middle-aged (about 40), aged (roughly 60) and long-lived (about 74).

The CDR3 spans 18 residues, from the cysteine through the phenylalanine. Of all the DNA, just the CDR3 is kept, 54 bases in frame from base 1. Points the paper makes about the study in general: Estimates of total diversity based on one million sequenced T cells were regarded as lower bounds and as underestimates. Compared with the aged group, the long-lived group had more naive CD4+ T cells, fewer expanded clones and increased TCR diversity, suggesting age selection. Since profiling was done on bulk unsorted PBMCs, naive and antigen-experienced compartments could not be conclusively compared. There was a strong correlation between observed TCR beta diversity and the percentage of naive T cells measured by flow cytometry. Because the CMV infection status of the donors was unknown, age-related changes in expanded clonotypes may potentially have been confounded. Observed TCR beta diversity per million T cells fell roughly linearly with age, and a significant reduction was already apparent by age roughly 41.

Systemically healthy Caucasian individuals from Russia, 39 in total and aged about 6 to 100 years, were included as donors. Each donor gave ten milliliters of peripheral blood, drawn into EDTA-treated Vacutainer tubes. Ficoll-Paque density-gradient centrifugation was used to isolate PBMCs, with at least 7 million obtained per sample. Total RNA was extracted from PBMCs with Trizol reagent, with at least 5.5 micrograms obtained per sample. The percentages of naive CD45RAhigh/CD27high T cells were determined by flow cytometry on a PBMC aliquot from every donor. Receptors were amplified or captured by 5' RACE. Reads for this sample came from an Illumina HiSeq 2500. A second PCR of 7 to 11 cycles was performed with a sample-barcoded 5' primer and a J-beta primer mix. Each TCR beta cDNA molecule received a unique molecular identifier from a template-switch 5' adaptor carrying 12 random nucleotides. Each sample yielded at least 2.5 million CDR3-containing paired-end reads. First-strand cDNA synthesis was performed from all RNA using the Mint cDNA synthesis kit, with priming by a TRBC-specific oligonucleotide. Following uracil-DNA glycosylase treatment, all cDNA underwent a first 18-cycle PCR with the universal primers M1SS and BC2_uni_R. The published analysis was carried out like this. For normalization, 1 million high-quality reads were randomly selected from each sample, with every read carrying a distinct molecular identifier. Reads sharing molecular identifiers were discarded rather than binned into consensus sequences. MiTCR, run with a Q25 quality threshold and the strictest error-elimination algorithm, handled CDR3 identification, clonotype clustering and error correction. Lower-bound total TCR beta diversity was estimated with a nonparametric unseen species model using Euler transformation. TCRdb trimmed the raw reads at Q25, called clones with MiXCR and kept productive beta chains. Each CDR3 protein appears once, grouped with its most common genes and DNA. None of the V and J calls come from the authors' own analysis; TCRdb made them. Here the sample has over a million distinct CDR3 sequences; less than 25% occur a single time. The ten largest clonotypes hold approximately 0.79% of the sample.

Comment on this clonotype: It has no known antigen specificity. Base quality data are lacking; no much larger clone is found one base away.

The same specimen was also included in a second study, on T cells of mothers and their children. The second study reports: The donors were nine systemically healthy Caucasian individuals, made up of three mothers and their six children. cDNA synthesis consumed the entire amount of extracted RNA, loaded at approximately 1.6 ug RNA in each 15 ul reaction. In the second PCR, the M1S primer introduced both the sample barcodes and 2-4 random nucleotides. Each mother yielded over 9 million TCR beta CDR3 reads and each child about 3 million reads. Thymic selection shapes the output of TCR recombination in a similar way in related and unrelated pairs, and inherited differences have a minor effect. Normalized repertoire overlap was always found to be slightly, but never significantly, higher in related mother-child pairs than in unrelated mother-child pairs. With a sensitivity of about 100 clones per million clonotypes, no persistent microchimeric T cell clones were detected. In the study, deep NGS was used to compare the TCR beta repertoires of mothers and children, and features distinguishing related mother-child pairs from unrelated individuals were sought. Mothers averaged roughly 40 +/- 4 years of age and children averaged approximately 12 +/- 4 years. After adapters were ligated using NEBNext reagents, the libraries underwent 100+100 nt paired-end sequencing on an Illumina HiSeq 2000. To prevent cross-contamination, the mother and child libraries were prepared one month apart and sequenced in separate runs. For each donor, somewhere between roughly 500,000 and 2,100,000 distinct TCR beta clonotypes were identified. Naive TCR beta clonotypes were estimated from low-frequency clonotypes matched to each donor's FACS-determined naive share, without sorting.

This chain is built from TRBV21-1 and TRBJ2-5; the table's D call of TRBD2 was not tested on the DNA. Matching the DNA end better, TRBJ2-7 makes the J call doubtful. TRBV21-1 is classified as a pseudogene. The sample taken for sequencing was blood. The sequence was collected from a girl aged 2 to 10 in good health. The DNA reads as follows: TGTGCCAGCAGCCTCCATTCGGGCTCCCGAGTTCGTTCCTACGAGCAGTACTTC. This gives the protein CASSLHSGSRVRSYEQYF.